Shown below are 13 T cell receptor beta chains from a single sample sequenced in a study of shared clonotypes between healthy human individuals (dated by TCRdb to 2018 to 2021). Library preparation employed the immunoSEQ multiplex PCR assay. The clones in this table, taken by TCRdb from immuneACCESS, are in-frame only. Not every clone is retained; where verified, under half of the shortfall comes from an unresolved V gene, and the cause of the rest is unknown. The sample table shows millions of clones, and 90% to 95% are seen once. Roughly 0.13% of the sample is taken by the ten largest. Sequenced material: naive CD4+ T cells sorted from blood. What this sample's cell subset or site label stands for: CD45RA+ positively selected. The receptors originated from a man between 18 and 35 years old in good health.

The CDR3 bases are TGTGCCAGCAGCCTGCAGCAGGGGGGCACAGATACGCAGTATTTT. As protein: CASSLQQGGTDTQYF. The gene calls are TRBV6-5 and TRBJ2-3; TRBD1 matches 7 bases. CDR1 MNHEY and CDR2 SVGAGI come from the germline V gene. This CDR3 is 15 amino acids long. V dropped 6 bases and J dropped 1; count of bases not matched to a gene: 7.

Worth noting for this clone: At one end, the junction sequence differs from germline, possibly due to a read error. CDR3 sequence (DNA): TGTGCCAGTAGTATAGGATGGGGCTTTATGAACACTGTAGCTTTCTTT. As protein: CASSIGWGFMNTVAFF. The gene calls are TRBV19 and TRBJ1-1, with a possible D match to TRBD1 (5 bases). The germline CDR1 and CDR2 sequences are LNHDA and SQIVND (reference sequence). The CDR3 is 16 residues long.

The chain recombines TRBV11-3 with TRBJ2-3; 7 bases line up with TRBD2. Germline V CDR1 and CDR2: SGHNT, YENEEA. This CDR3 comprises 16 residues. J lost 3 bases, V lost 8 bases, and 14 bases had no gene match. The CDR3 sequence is CASSGGSGPRTDTQYF. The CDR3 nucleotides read TGTGCCAGCTCCGGGGGGTCCGGCCCACGGACAGATACGCAGTATTTT.

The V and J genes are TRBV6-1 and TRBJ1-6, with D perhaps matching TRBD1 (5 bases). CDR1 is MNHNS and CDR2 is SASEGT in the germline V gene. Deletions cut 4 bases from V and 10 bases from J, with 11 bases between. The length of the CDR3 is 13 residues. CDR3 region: CASSVQERSPLHF. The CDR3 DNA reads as TGTGCCAGCAGTGTACAGGAGCGCTCACCCCTCCACTTT.

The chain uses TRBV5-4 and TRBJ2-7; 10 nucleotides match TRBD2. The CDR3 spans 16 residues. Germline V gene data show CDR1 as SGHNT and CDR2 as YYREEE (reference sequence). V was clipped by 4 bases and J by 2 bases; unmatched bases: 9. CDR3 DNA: TGTGCCAGCAGCAGAGCAGCGGGGGGGCGAACCTACGAGCAGTACTTC. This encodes CASSRAAGGRTYEQYF.

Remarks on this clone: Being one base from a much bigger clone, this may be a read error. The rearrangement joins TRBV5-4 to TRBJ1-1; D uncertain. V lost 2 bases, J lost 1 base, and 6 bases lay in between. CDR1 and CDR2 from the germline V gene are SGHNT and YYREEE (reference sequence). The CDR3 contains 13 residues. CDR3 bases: TGTGCCAGCAGCTTTGCAGGGAACACTGAAGCTTTCTTT. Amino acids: CASSFAGNTEAFF.

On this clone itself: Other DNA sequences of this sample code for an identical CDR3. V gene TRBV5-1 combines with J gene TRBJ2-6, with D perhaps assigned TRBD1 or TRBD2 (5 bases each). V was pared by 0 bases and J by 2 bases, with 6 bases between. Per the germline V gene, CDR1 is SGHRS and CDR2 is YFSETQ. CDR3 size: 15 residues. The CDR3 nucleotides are TGCGCCAGCAGCTTGGGAGGGGCTGGGGCCAACGTCCTGACTTTC. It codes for CASSLGGAGANVLTF.

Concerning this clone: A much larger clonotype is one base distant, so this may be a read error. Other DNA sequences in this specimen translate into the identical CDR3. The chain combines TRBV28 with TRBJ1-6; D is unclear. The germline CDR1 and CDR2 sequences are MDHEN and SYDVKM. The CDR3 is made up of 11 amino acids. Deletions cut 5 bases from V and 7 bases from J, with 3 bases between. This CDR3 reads CASSGNSPLHF. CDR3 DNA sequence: TGTGCCAGCAGTGGGAATTCACCCCTCCACTTT.

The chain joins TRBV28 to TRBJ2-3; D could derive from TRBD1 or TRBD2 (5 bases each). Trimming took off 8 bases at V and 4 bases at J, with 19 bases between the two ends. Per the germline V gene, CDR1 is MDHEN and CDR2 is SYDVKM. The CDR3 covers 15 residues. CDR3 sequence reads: CASWRGQGSSDTQYF. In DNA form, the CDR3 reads TGTGCCAGCTGGCGCGGGCAGGGCTCGTCAGATACGCAGTATTTT.

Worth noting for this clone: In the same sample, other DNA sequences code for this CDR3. Written as DNA, the CDR3 is TGCGCCAGCAGTGAACAGGGGCGGGATACGCAGTATTTT. It translates to CASSEQGRDTQYF. The rearrangement links TRBV10-2 to TRBJ2-3; 7 bases are a match to TRBD1. The CDR3 loop spans 13 amino acids. V lost 3 bases, J lost 6 bases, and 3 bases stayed unmatched. Germline CDR1 and CDR2: WSHSY and SAAADI.

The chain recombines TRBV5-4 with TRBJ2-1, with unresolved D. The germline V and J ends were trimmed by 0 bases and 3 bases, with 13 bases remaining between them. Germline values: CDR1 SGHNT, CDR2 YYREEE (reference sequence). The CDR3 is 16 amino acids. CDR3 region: CASSLGSRSFYNEQFF. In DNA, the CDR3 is TGTGCCAGCAGCTTGGGTAGCAGATCCTTCTACAATGAGCAGTTCTTC. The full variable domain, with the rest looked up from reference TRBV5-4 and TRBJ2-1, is ETGVTQSPTHLIKTRGQQVTLRCSSQSGHNTVSWYQQALGQGPQFIFQYYREEENGRGNFPPRFSGLQFPNYSSELNVNALELDDSALYLCASSLGSRSFYNEQFFGPGTRLTVL.

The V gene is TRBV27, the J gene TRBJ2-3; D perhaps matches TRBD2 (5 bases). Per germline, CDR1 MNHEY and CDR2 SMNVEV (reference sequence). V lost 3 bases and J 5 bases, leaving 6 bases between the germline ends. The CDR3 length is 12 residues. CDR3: CASSFAGDTQYF. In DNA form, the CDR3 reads TGTGCCAGCAGTTTTGCGGGAGATACGCAGTATTTT.

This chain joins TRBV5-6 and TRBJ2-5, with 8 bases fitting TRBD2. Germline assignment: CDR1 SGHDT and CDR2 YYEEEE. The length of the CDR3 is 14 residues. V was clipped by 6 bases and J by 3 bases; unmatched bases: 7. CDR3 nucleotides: TGTGCCAGCACGTCCCTGCGGGGGGAAGAGACCCAGTACTTC. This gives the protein CASTSLRGEETQYF.